Shown below are 29 T cell receptor beta chains from a single sample sequenced in a study of Ad26.COV2.S vaccination and SARS-CoV-2 variants. Indicated treatment: roughly 19 received Ad26.COV2.S at low or high dose, single or two shots; about five received placebo; per-sample allocation not given. Day 63 after the first vaccine or placebo injection was the time point for sampling. Profiling relied on immunoSEQ multiplex PCR, and the TCRdb table lists in-frame clones only, not all of them. The sample consists of about 350,000 clones, roughly nine tenths of them appearing once. This specimen was peripheral blood, taken in a trial of Ad26.COV2.S vaccine versus placebo. The receptors were gathered from a person aged 18 to 65 who received the Ad26.COV2.S COVID-19 vaccine or a placebo.

This chain joins TRBV19 and TRBJ1-4; D gene unclear. CDR3 size: 13 residues. Germline V lookup: CDR1 LNHDA, CDR2 SQIVND (reference sequence). Deletions cut 7 bases from V and 5 bases from J, with 11 bases between. The CDR3: CASKGGRNEKLFF. The CDR3 DNA reads TGTGCCAGTAAAGGCGGCCGGAATGAAAAACTGTTTTTT.

This clone was detected only a few times. The chain links TRBV9 to TRBJ1-3, with D possibly matching TRBD1 (6 bases). The CDR3 consists of 14 residues. CDR1 and CDR2 (germline): SGDLS, YYNGEE. Trimming shortened V by 3 bases and J by 1 base, and 8 bases separated the two germline ends. CDR3 in amino acids: CASSGTGSGNTIYF. Written as DNA, the CDR3 is TGTGCCAGCAGCGGAACAGGGTCTGGAAACACCATATATTTT.

The CDR3 nucleotides read TGCAGCGTTGAAGAGAATACAGGTTATGGCTACACCTTC. It specifies CSVEENTGYGYTF. The rearrangement joins TRBV29-1 to TRBJ1-2, with TRBD1 as a possible D gene (5 bases). CDR3 size: 13 residues. The V and J ends lost 0 bases and 5 bases respectively, with 10 bases between them. Germline lookup yields CDR1 SQVTM and CDR2 ANQGSEA.

V and J are TRBV19 and TRBJ2-6, with TRBD1 matching over 9 bases. Germline loops: CDR1 LNHDA, CDR2 SQIVND (reference sequence). This CDR3 is 16 amino acids long. Trimming at V came to 5 bases and at J to 1 base, leaving 3 bases not matched to a gene. The CDR3 here is CASSETGGSGANVLTF. The CDR3 region has the DNA TGTGCCAGTAGTGAGACAGGGGGTTCTGGGGCCAACGTCCTGACTTTC. The full variable domain, completed using reference TRBV19 and TRBJ2-6, is DGGITQSPKYLFRKEGQNVTLSCEQNLNHDAMYWYRQDPGQGLRLIYYSQIVNDFQKGDIAEGYSVSREKKESFPLTVTSAQKNPTAFYLCASSETGGSGANVLTFGAGSRLTVL.

J is TRBJ1-1 and V is TRBV19; D ambiguous. V was clipped by 5 bases and J by 6 bases, with 10 bases between them. CDR3 size: 12 residues. Germline lookup yields CDR1 LNHDA and CDR2 SQIVND (reference sequence). CDR3 region: CASSPGSPEAFF. For the CDR3, the DNA is TGTGCCAGTAGTCCCGGGTCACCTGAAGCTTTCTTT. The full variable domain, in which reference TRBV19 and TRBJ1-1 provide the parts outside the CDR3, is DGGITQSPKYLFRKEGQNVTLSCEQNLNHDAMYWYRQDPGQGLRLIYYSQIVNDFQKGDIAEGYSVSREKKESFPLTVTSAQKNPTAFYLCASSPGSPEAFFGQGTRLTVV.

This rearrangement joins TRBV9 to TRBJ2-7; TRBD1 aligns across 10 bases. Germline CDR1 SGDLS, CDR2 YYNGEE. This CDR3 has 14 amino acids. After removal of 2 bases from V and 3 bases from J, the junction contained 2 bases not matched to a gene. The CDR3 coding sequence is TGTGCCAGCAGCGTCAGGACAGGGGGCTACGAGCAGTACTTC. Amino acid sequence: CASSVRTGGYEQYF. Full variable domain (missing parts from reference TRBV9 and TRBJ2-7): DSGVTQTPKHLITATGQRVTLRCSPRSGDLSVYWYQQSLDQGLQFLIQYYNGEERAKGNILERFSAQQFPDLHSELNLSSLELGDSALYFCASSVRTGGYEQYFGPGTRLTVT.

This chain uses TRBV2 with TRBJ1-1; a weak D match, TRBD1 (6 bases). The V gene's germline CDR1 is SNHLY and CDR2 FYNNEI. Trimming left V 7 bases short and J 4 bases short, with 13 bases between. There are 13 residues in the CDR3. CDR3 amino acids: CASTVGQITEAFF. CDR3 bases: TGTGCCAGCACCGTAGGACAGATCACTGAAGCTTTCTTT.

This chain joins TRBV2 and TRBJ1-1; D is unresolved. Trimming shortened V by 5 bases and J by 7 bases, and 8 bases separated the two germline ends. The CDR3 extends over 11 amino acids. Germline V gene data show CDR1 as SNHLY and CDR2 as FYNNEI. The DNA for the CDR3 is TGTGCCAGCAGTTGGTCCGTTGAAGCTTTCTTT. Translation gives CASSWSVEAFF. The complete variable domain, with remaining parts taken from reference TRBV2 and TRBJ1-1, reads EPEVTQTPSHQVTQMGQEVILRCVPISNHLYFYWYRQILGQKVEFLVSFYNNEISEKSEIFDDQFSVERPDGSNFTLKIRSTKLEDSAMYFCASSWSVEAFFGQGTRLTVV.

The chain carries TRBV5-4 and TRBJ1-4, with a tentative D call TRBD1 (5 bases). The CDR3 length is 14 residues. V was trimmed by 0 bases and J by 5 bases, leaving 8 bases between them. CDR1 and CDR2 (germline): SGHNT, YYREEE (reference sequence). The CDR3 DNA sequence: TGTGCCAGCAGCTTGGGGGGACGCAATGAAAAACTGTTTTTT. It yields the protein CASSLGGRNEKLFF.

This chain joins TRBV5-4 and TRBJ2-1, with 8 bases aligning to TRBD1. J lost 5 bases, V lost 4 bases, and 5 bases had no gene match. CDR1 is SGHNT and CDR2 is YYREEE in the germline V gene (reference sequence). This CDR3 has 14 residues. The CDR3 DNA reads as TGTGCCAGCAGCGCCCCGGGACAGGACAATGAGCAGTTCTTC. Its translation is CASSAPGQDNEQFF. Complete variable domain (other parts from reference TRBV5-4 and TRBJ2-1): ETGVTQSPTHLIKTRGQQVTLRCSSQSGHNTVSWYQQALGQGPQFIFQYYREEENGRGNFPPRFSGLQFPNYSSELNVNALELDDSALYLCASSAPGQDNEQFFGPGTRLTVL.

J is TRBJ1-1 and V is TRBV6-2 or TRBV6-3, with D possibly matching TRBD1 (5 bases). From germline, CDR1 is MNHEY and CDR2 SVGEGT. The ends were cut back, 4 bases at V and 4 bases at J, with 10 bases in the middle. The length of the CDR3 is 13 residues. The CDR3 sequence is CASSSGPRTEAFF. The DNA for the CDR3 is TGTGCCAGCAGTTCAGGGCCACGCACTGAAGCTTTCTTT.

CDR3 residues: CASSLFPRIEAFF. The CDR3 bases are TGTGCCAGCAGCTTATTTCCCAGGATTGAAGCTTTCTTT. V is TRBV11-2 and J is TRBJ1-1; no definite D call. From germline, CDR1 is SGHAT and CDR2 FQNNGV. V shed 2 bases and J shed 7 bases, with 11 bases lying between them. CDR3 length: 13 residues.

The chain joins TRBV5-5 to TRBJ2-1; 8 nucleotides agree with TRBD2. V shed 4 bases, J shed 0 bases, and the junction held 3 bases outside the gene matches. CDR3 length: 15 residues. Germline CDR1 and CDR2: SGHKS and YYEKEE (reference sequence). CDR3 residues: CASSPGGGSYNEQFF. CDR3 DNA sequence: TGTGCCAGCAGCCCGGGGGGGGGCTCCTACAATGAGCAGTTCTTC.

The rearrangement links TRBV7-9 to TRBJ1-5; no reliable D call. CDR1 and CDR2 (germline): SEHNR, FQNEAQ (reference sequence). Trimming took 1 base from V and 5 from J, leaving 6 bases between them. The CDR3 is 13 residues long. The CDR3: CASSLGVHQPQHF. CDR3 DNA: TGTGCCAGCAGCTTAGGGGTGCATCAGCCCCAGCATTTT.

This clone was seen only once. V is TRBV27 and J is TRBJ1-2; D is unclear. Germline values: CDR1 MNHEY, CDR2 SMNVEV (reference sequence). The CDR3 covers 16 residues. The V gene lost 0 bases and the J gene lost 4 bases, with 15 bases spanning the gap. CDR3 in DNA: TGTGCCAGCAGTTTATCCGAAAAAGGAATTCGCTATGGCTACACCTTC. As protein: CASSLSEKGIRYGYTF.

The sample holds one count of this clone. The chain couples TRBV3-1 (or the pseudogene TRBV3-2) to TRBJ1-2; 8 bases line up with TRBD1. Looked up from germline, CDR1 is LGHDT and CDR2 is YNNKEL (reference sequence). The CDR3 sequence is 14 residues long. The J segment lost 6 bases and the V segment lost 1 base, leaving 4 bases of the junction unmatched. In DNA, the CDR3 is TGTGCCAGCAGCCAAGGTGGACAGGGCAATGGCTACACCTTC. Its translation is CASSQGGQGNGYTF.

J is TRBJ1-5 and V is TRBV6-2 or TRBV6-3; D uncertain. This CDR3 region has 14 residues. From germline, CDR1 is MNHEY and CDR2 SVGEGT. Trimming removed 6 bases from V and 0 bases from J, with 9 bases in between. Written as DNA, the CDR3 is TGTGCCAGCAGCAACCGACATAGCAATCAGCCCCAGCATTTT. It translates to CASSNRHSNQPQHF.

The chain joins TRBV28 to TRBJ2-1, with no clear D. This CDR3 has 10 amino acids. Germline V gene data show CDR1 as MDHEN and CDR2 as SYDVKM. CDR3 loop: CAGGNNEQFF. The CDR3 DNA follows: TGTGCGGGTGGGAACAATGAGCAGTTCTTC.

The V and J genes are TRBV5-4 and TRBJ2-2, with TRBD2 as a possible D gene (5 bases). Looked up from germline, CDR1 is SGHNT and CDR2 is YYREEE (reference sequence). The CDR3 has 17 residues. With 2 bases removed from V and 5 bases from J, the gap between germline ends came to 19 bases. The CDR3 coding sequence is TGTGCCAGCAGCTTATATCTGGCGGGTATCCCTACCGGGGAGCTGTTTTTT. Its translation is CASSLYLAGIPTGELFF.

There are a few counts of this clone. The CDR3 loop is CASSLRTDYGYTF. The CDR3 region has the DNA TGTGCCAGCAGCCTAAGGACAGACTATGGCTACACCTTC. This rearrangement joins TRBV7-9 to TRBJ1-2, with a weak D call TRBD1 (6 bases). Trimming cost V 5 bases and J 3 bases, with 10 bases left between them. The CDR3 is 13 residues long. Germline CDR1 SEHNR, CDR2 FQNEAQ (reference sequence).

The genes are TRBV28 and TRBJ2-3; TRBD2 matches at 8 bases. Germline V gene sequence: CDR1 MDHEN, CDR2 SYDVKM. Trimming removed 6 bases from V and 3 bases from J; junction bases left unmatched: 14. This CDR3 has 17 residues. CDR3 residues: CASSSPPGAGGTDTQYF. Written as DNA, the CDR3 is TGTGCCAGCAGCTCCCCCCCGGGGGCGGGAGGTACAGATACGCAGTATTTT.

This clone was seen a handful of times. The chain couples TRBV2 to TRBJ2-7; D is undetermined. V was clipped by 0 bases and J by 0 bases, with 9 bases between them. Germline lookup yields CDR1 SNHLY and CDR2 FYNNEI. CDR3 length: 15 residues. The CDR3 reads CASSEAQRGSYEQYF. The DNA of the CDR3 is TGTGCCAGCAGTGAAGCGCAGCGCGGCTCCTACGAGCAGTACTTC.

The chain is built from TRBV4-1 and TRBJ1-1; no clear D. Germline V gene lookup returns CDR1 MGHRA and CDR2 YSYEKL. V gave up 4 bases and J gave up 7 bases, with 16 bases separating them. The CDR3 is 14 amino acids. The CDR3 region has the DNA TGCGCCAGCAGCCCACCAAGCGGGCGGGTTGAAGCTTTCTTT. Encoded protein: CASSPPSGRVEAFF.

The rearrangement uses TRBV18 and TRBJ2-1, with 8 bases fitting TRBD2. The germline V gene encodes CDR1 KGHSH and CDR2 LQKENI. J lost 0 bases, V lost 3 bases, and 7 bases had no gene match. This CDR3 has 17 residues. This CDR3 reads CASSPWTSQSSYNEQFF. CDR3 bases: TGTGCCAGCTCACCCTGGACTAGCCAAAGCTCCTACAATGAGCAGTTCTTC. Drawing the rest from reference TRBV18 and TRBJ2-1, the complete variable domain is NAGVMQNPRHLVRRRGQEARLRCSPMKGHSHVYWYRQLPEEGLKFMVYLQKENIIDESGMPKERFSAEFPKEGPSILRIQQVVRGDSAAYFCASSPWTSQSSYNEQFFGPGTRLTVL.

This chain joins TRBV29-1 and TRBJ2-3; no clear D gene. The CDR3 spans 10 residues. Trimming stripped 4 bases from V and 3 bases from J, with 2 bases between. Germline V gene lookup returns CDR1 SQVTM and CDR2 ANQGSEA. The CDR3 reads CSVATDTQYF. The CDR3 DNA sequence: TGCAGCGTTGCAACAGATACGCAGTATTTT.

This clone was detected once. V usage is TRBV12-5 and J usage is TRBJ1-6; D is perhaps TRBD1 (6 bases). Trimming pared 3 bases from V and 1 base from J, leaving 19 bases between. This CDR3 has 19 residues. CDR1 and CDR2 from the germline V gene are LGHNT and FRNRAP. CDR3 amino acids: CASGFSTTPGASYNSPLHF. In DNA form, the CDR3 reads TGTGCTAGTGGTTTTTCTACGACCCCAGGGGCGTCCTATAATTCACCCCTCCACTTT. The variable domain in full, completed from reference TRBV12-5 and TRBJ1-6, reads DARVTQTPRHKVTEMGQEVTMRCQPILGHNTVFWYRQTMMQGLELLAYFRNRAPLDDSGMPKDRFSAEMPDATLATLKIQPSEPRDSAVYFCASGFSTTPGASYNSPLHFGNGTRLTVT.

V and J are TRBV6-2 or TRBV6-3 and TRBJ1-2, with 7 bases lining up with TRBD1. The junction had 7 bases not matched to a gene; V was cut back by 5 bases and J by 4 bases. This CDR3 has 14 amino acids. Germline CDR1 MNHEY, CDR2 SVGEGT. The CDR3 region is CASSQTGEGYGYTF. CDR3 DNA sequence: TGTGCCAGCAGTCAAACAGGGGAAGGCTATGGCTACACCTTC.

The chain combines TRBV6-2 or TRBV6-3 with TRBJ2-7; D is unclear. This CDR3 contains 17 residues. Germline loops: CDR1 MNHEY, CDR2 SVGEGT. V dropped 0 bases and J dropped 2 bases, with 17 bases sitting between them. CDR3 loop: CASSYSTLRLPTYEQYF. The CDR3 bases are TGTGCCAGCAGTTACTCGACTTTGCGCCTCCCCACCTACGAGCAGTACTTC.

In this sample, this clone turned up once. V gene TRBV19 combines with J gene TRBJ2-7; tentative D call: TRBD2 (5 bases). Trimming removed 0 bases at V and 0 bases at J, with 9 bases between. This CDR3 is 15 amino acids long. Germline V lookup: CDR1 LNHDA, CDR2 SQIVND (reference sequence). This CDR3 reads CASSIDRGFSYEQYF. CDR3 bases: TGTGCCAGTAGTATAGATCGGGGATTCTCCTACGAGCAGTACTTC.